The present T cell receptor (beta chain) was sequenced within a study of CD8 T cells in Susac syndrome. Study results and limitations: The CD4+ T cell repertoire of patients with Susac syndrome showed no detectable clonal expansion.

Notes on this clonotype: Its antigen remains unknown.

Reverse transcription of roughly 0.5 to 1 ug RNA was carried out with random hexamers. Across 54 Vbeta and 13 Jbeta, immunoSEQ multiplex PCR amplified TCR beta CDR3. A single record per CDR3 protein comes from TCRdb applying MiXCR to the immunoSEQ multiplex PCR reads. The sample contains around 200,000 distinct CDR3 sequences, just under 95% of which appear only once. Per the germline V gene, CDR1 is GTSNPN and CDR2 is SVGIG (reference sequence). This CDR3 contains 14 residues. V lost 4 bases and J 0 bases, leaving 10 bases between the germline ends. The rearrangement uses TRBV30 and TRBJ2-4; tentative D call: TRBD1 (6 bases). The source of this sequence is a human donor with Susac syndrome. The sequenced sample was CD4+ T cells from PBMCs. CDR3 amino acids: CAWTWGLAKNIQYF. The CDR3 DNA sequence: TGTGCCTGGACCTGGGGGCTAGCCAAAAACATTCAGTACTTC.